A single TCR beta chain is shown here with its context. What it binds is not known. Sample-barcoded 5' priming and a J-beta primer mix drove a second PCR of 7 to 11 cycles. Each cDNA was tagged by a template-switch adaptor containing 12 random nucleotides. TCRdb re-derived calls from the 5' RACE reads in MiXCR, one entry per CDR3 protein. The table lists about 800,000 distinct CDR3 sequences, just under 25% of them singletons. This sample is part of a study of blood T cells in healthy people across ages. Study observations and caveats: Unsorted PBMCs ruled out conclusive naive versus antigen-experienced comparison.

Healthy Caucasians from Russia aged about 6 to 95 served as donors. Germline V gives CDR1 SEHNR, CDR2 FQNEAQ (reference sequence). V was pared by 6 bases and J by 0 bases, with 13 bases between. CDR3 length: 15 residues. The same specimen was also included in a second study, on T cells of mothers and their children.

Input material: blood. This TCR derives from a boy aged 10-17 years in good health. The chain has TRBV7-9 and TRBJ2-3; no firm D call. The CDR3 nucleotides read TGTGCCAGCAGTACGGGCAGGTCTAGCACAGATACGCAGTATTTT. This encodes CASSTGRSSTDTQYF.